The present TCR beta chain was sequenced within a study of cytomegalovirus exposure and HLA in healthy donors. The CDR3 consists of 13 residues. The V gene's germline CDR1 is SGHTA and CDR2 FQGNSA. Whole-study results and caveats: A later analysis linked a missense DCLRE1C variant to TCR beta V- and J-gene trimming.

Note on this clone: The target antigen is unknown.

The PCR ran on 60 Vbeta and 13 Jbeta primers. Sequenced by immunoSEQ multiplex PCR; TCRdb stores in-frame clones only, minus some. Of more than 95,000 clones listed, about 82% are singletons. The V gene is TRBV7-2, the J gene TRBJ2-5, with 7 bases lining up with TRBD1. The DNA end favors TRBJ2-7, so the J call may be wrong. This clonotype was obtained from a middle-aged man in good health and CMV-seronegative. The source material was PBMCs. This CDR3 reads CASTRDSSYEQYF. The CDR3 DNA reads as TGTGCCAGCACCCGGGACAGCTCCTACGAGCAGTACTTC.